This T cell receptor (beta chain) was found in a study of response to subunit inactivated influenza vaccine. Germline loops: CDR1 SGHDT, CDR2 YYEEEE. The V end was cut by 0 bases, the J end by 4 bases, with 6 bases between. This CDR3 has 13 amino acids. General study findings and limits: The authors put forward the suggestion that each seasonal influenza vaccination may bring in only a limited number of new T cells.

From the RT-PCR reads, TCRdb called clonotypes with MiXCR, one entry per CDR3 protein. The sample holds about half a million distinct CDR3 sequences, 7.6% seen once. This clonotype was detected many times. Antigen unknown. J is TRBJ2-3 and V is TRBV5-6; no clear D. The receptor was derived from a man between 50 and 75 years old who received an inactivated influenza vaccine. The source material was PBMCs from blood, sampled around 25 months after vaccination. The CDR3 sequence: CASSLGVSDTQYF. The CDR3 nucleotides read TGTGCCAGCAGCTTGGGAGTTTCAGATACGCAGTATTTT.